The clone carrying this TCR beta chain was picked up many times. Its matching antigen is unknown. The entry originates in a study of CD8 T cells in ankylosing spondylitis. Study conclusions and caveats: Both synovial fluid and blood in reactive arthritis had previously been reported to carry some motif variants.

Each CDR3 protein gets one entry after TCRdb re-called the 5' RACE reads with MiXCR. The repertoire holds over 95,000 distinct CDR3 sequences, about 8% seen once, with approximately 9.7% in the top ten. What was sequenced was blood, either unsorted or a sorted T cell fraction (not recorded which). The source is a male donor with ankylosing spondylitis or in good health (not recorded which).

The CDR3 DNA sequence: TGTGCCAGCAGTCCTCGGTGGGGGCTGGGGAACACTGAAGCTTTCTTT. This sequence encodes CASSPRWGLGNTEAFF. The rearrangement links TRBV12-3 or TRBV12-4 to TRBJ1-1; TRBD1 is a possible D gene (6 bases). This CDR3 is 16 amino acids long. Trimming removed 5 bases at V and 1 base at J, with 17 bases between.